This T cell receptor (beta chain) stems from a study of T cells in Graves' hyperthyroidism and ophthalmopathy. Researchers took RNA transcripts and amplified the TCR beta CDR3 regions from them. The TCR CDR3 first-round RT-PCR relied on the HTBI primer set. MiXCR, run by TCRdb on the multiplex PCR reads, gives a single entry per CDR3 protein. Among a few hundred thousand distinct CDR3 sequences listed, 15% to 17% were seen once. This clonotype has ten or more counts. It was considered stable Graves' hyperthyroidism when ophthalmopathy did not progress within 18 months. Disease duration under 2 months; hyperthyroidism patients were aged 18 to 65. Patients showing uncontrolled infection, other autoimmune disease, pregnancy or lactation were ineligible. Germline lookup yields CDR1 MNHNS and CDR2 SASEGT. The trim removed 5 bases at V and 4 bases at J, leaving 10 bases unmatched. The CDR3 loop spans 17 amino acids.

The V and J genes are TRBV6-1 and TRBJ2-4; 11 nucleotides align to TRBD2. The TCR originated in a woman aged 18 to 35 with Graves' hyperthyroidism. Sequenced material: blood. CDR3 protein: CASSYLSSGGPKNIQYF. The CDR3 coding sequence is TGTGCCAGCAGTTACCTGTCTAGCGGGGGGCCTAAAAACATTCAGTACTTC.